This T cell receptor (beta chain) originates from a study of T cell changes during pregnancy in multiple sclerosis. The CDR3 has 17 residues. The table came from immunoSEQ multiplex PCR; TCRdb's copy has only in-frame clones and leaves some out. The sample lists around 78,000 clones, about 92% seen once, with roughly 2.5% in the top ten. The TCR originated in a female donor with multiple sclerosis, enrolled in a pregnancy study. Sequencing was performed on peripheral blood, taken in the second trimester of pregnancy. The rearrangement uses TRBV21-1 and TRBJ2-3; TRBD1, the table's D call, was not compared with the DNA. TRBV21-1 is a documented pseudogene. DNA for the CDR3: TGTGCCAGCAGCCAGGGACAGGGTTGCGGGGGAGTGGATACGCAGTATTTT. Protein: CASSQGQGCGGVDTQYF.